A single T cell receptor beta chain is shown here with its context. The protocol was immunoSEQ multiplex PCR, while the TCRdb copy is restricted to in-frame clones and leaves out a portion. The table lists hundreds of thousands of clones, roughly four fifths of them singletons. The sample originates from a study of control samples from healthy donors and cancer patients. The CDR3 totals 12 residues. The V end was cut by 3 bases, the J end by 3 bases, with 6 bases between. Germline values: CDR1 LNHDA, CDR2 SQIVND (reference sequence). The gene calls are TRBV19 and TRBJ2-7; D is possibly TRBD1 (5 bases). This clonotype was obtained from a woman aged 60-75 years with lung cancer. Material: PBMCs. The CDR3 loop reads CASSMQGYEQYF. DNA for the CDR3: TGTGCCAGTAGTATGCAGGGCTACGAGCAGTACTTC.